This T cell receptor beta chain was captured in a study of regulatory T cells in long-lasting Graves disease. CDR1 and CDR2 from the germline V gene are SGHTS and YDEGEE. The CDR3 has 13 residues. The count of this clonotype is one. Given a far larger clone just one base away, this is likely a sequencing read error. Regarding time point: newly diagnosed GD, antithyroid drugs for less than 3 months. TCR sequences were obtained from RNA taken from PBMCs. For TCR beta, libraries came from iRepertoire HTBI primers and Arm-PCR of CDR3 regions. TCRdb reprocessed the multiplex PCR reads with MiXCR, giving one entry per CDR3 protein. The table has under 500,000 distinct CDR3 sequences, 16% seen once. This sample was shared with a second study, whose subject was T cells in Graves' hyperthyroidism and ophthalmopathy.

The source is a woman between 25 and 40 years old with Graves disease. The sample here was peripheral blood mononuclear cells (PBMCs), taken at new diagnosis, from a patient treated with antithyroid drugs. The rearrangement uses TRBV5-8 and TRBJ1-5; the D is unclear. The CDR3 nucleotides read TGTGCCAGCAGCCGGGATAGCAATCAGCCCCGGCATTTT. Residues: CASSRDSNQPRHF.